This T cell receptor beta chain was profiled in a study of T-cell memory formation after mild COVID-19. Study as a whole: TCR clusters were mostly confined to one donor each. Study-level results: The main location of contracting CD4+ clones was CM and EM, and that of contracting CD8+ clones was EMRA. Clones from the second wave (peaking day 37) had unconfirmed SARS-CoV-2 specificity.

Details on this clonotype: Its antigen remains unknown.

From germline, CDR1 is SEHNR and CDR2 FQNEAQ (reference sequence). V lost 5 bases and J lost 7; bases outside the gene matches: 7. This CDR3 contains 14 residues. 5'RACE primed at constant segments yielded TCR alpha and TCR beta cDNA libraries bearing sample barcodes and UMIs. TCRdb independently ran MiXCR on the 5' RACE reads; one entry per CDR3 protein. The data contain 250,000 to 300,000 distinct CDR3 sequences, roughly 18% of them seen just once; the ten biggest clones take up 23%. The chain combines TRBV7-9 with TRBJ2-2, with TRBD1 matching over 7 bases. The source material was PBMCs or a T cell subset sorted from them (not recorded which). The TCR sequence derives from a man aged 18-30 years who had mild COVID-19 (a few samples of this study predate the infection). Cell type and time point are not known. CDR3 region: CASSPGQESGELFF. DNA for the CDR3: TGTGCCAGCAGCCCCGGACAGGAAAGCGGGGAGCTGTTTTTT. Supplemented by reference TRBV7-9 and TRBJ2-2, the full variable domain reads DTGVSQNPRHKITKRGQNVTFRCDPISEHNRLYWYRQTLGQGPEFLTYFQNEAQLEKSRLLSDRFSAERPKGSFSTLEIQRTEQGDSAMYLCASSPGQESGELFFGEGSRLTVL.